These 29 T cell receptor beta chains were sequenced from one sample in a study of CD8+ T cells in alopecia areata. Sequencing relied on a cDNA template that was reverse transcribed from extracted RNA. The table came from immunoSEQ multiplex PCR; TCRdb's copy has only in-frame clones and leaves some out. The sample carries some 98,000 clones, 60% to 65% recorded once. Treatment of the sample: oral pan-JAK inhibitor, 5-10 mg twice daily. Sequenced material: CD8+ T cells sorted from blood, taken at week 4, from a patient treated with tofacitinib. The source is a human donor with alopecia areata.

In its sample, this clone was seen a few times. The rearrangement joins TRBV28 to TRBJ2-3, with 9 bases lining up with TRBD1. This CDR3 is 15 amino acids long. V was pared by 7 bases and J by 3 bases, with 8 bases of the junction left unmatched. CDR1 is MDHEN, CDR2 SYDVKM, per germline. The CDR3 DNA follows: TGTGCCAGCAACTCGGGACAGGGTCGAACAGATACGCAGTATTTT. Its protein product is CASNSGQGRTDTQYF.

The genes are TRBV27 and TRBJ2-6; weak D call: TRBD1 (6 bases). There are 13 residues in the CDR3. V was clipped by 9 bases and J by 2 bases, with 8 bases between them. Per the germline V gene, CDR1 is MNHEY and CDR2 is SMNVEV (reference sequence). The CDR3: CASNRAGANVLTF. The CDR3 DNA reads as TGTGCCAGTAACAGGGCTGGGGCCAACGTCCTGACTTTC.

The gene calls are TRBV4-2 and TRBJ2-1; D is possibly TRBD1 or TRBD2 (6 bases each). V shed 3 bases and J shed 3 bases, with 15 bases lying between them. Germline V gene data show CDR1 as LGHNA and CDR2 as YNFKEQ. The CDR3 sequence is 16 residues long. The CDR3 region is CASSQRAGDFYNEQFF. The CDR3 nucleotides are TGTGCCAGCAGCCAGAGGGCAGGGGACTTCTACAATGAGCAGTTCTTC.

The chain uses TRBV7-2 and TRBJ2-7; D unclear. V dropped 1 base and J dropped 3 bases, with 19 bases sitting between them. Per the germline V gene, CDR1 is SGHTA and CDR2 is FQGNSA. This CDR3 is 17 amino acids long. The CDR3, as DNA: TGTGCCAGCAGCTTAGGCCCCTTCTCCCAGGCTAGCTACGAGCAGTACTTC. This sequence encodes CASSLGPFSQASYEQYF.

This chain uses TRBV2 with TRBJ2-3; 9 bases map to TRBD2. The CDR3 sequence is 15 residues long. V dropped 3 bases and J dropped 0; count of bases not matched to a gene: 1. Germline values: CDR1 SNHLY, CDR2 FYNNEI. In DNA form, the CDR3 reads TGTGCCAGCAGTGAGACTAGCGGTAGCACAGATACGCAGTATTTT. Encoded protein: CASSETSGSTDTQYF. Variable domain in full (rest from reference TRBV2 and TRBJ2-3): EPEVTQTPSHQVTQMGQEVILRCVPISNHLYFYWYRQILGQKVEFLVSFYNNEISEKSEIFDDQFSVERPDGSNFTLKIRSTKLEDSAMYFCASSETSGSTDTQYFGPGTRLTVL.

J is TRBJ2-7 and V is TRBV29-1; 8 bases match TRBD2. The junction had 4 bases not matched to a gene; V was cut back by 5 bases and J by 7 bases. Germline V lookup: CDR1 SQVTM, CDR2 ANQGSEA. CDR3 size: 11 residues. CDR3 protein: CSVSGSVEQYF. The CDR3 DNA follows: TGCAGCGTTAGCGGGAGCGTAGAGCAGTACTTC.

This clone showed up just a few times. The chain employs TRBV7-2 and TRBJ2-1; unclear D gene. Looked up from germline, CDR1 is SGHTA and CDR2 is FQGNSA. Trimming took 5 bases from V and 10 from J, leaving 9 bases between them. This CDR3 is 11 amino acids long. CDR3 sequence: CASSRPGEQFF. The CDR3 region has the DNA TGTGCCAGCAGCCGTCCTGGGGAGCAGTTCTTC.

The sample holds a few counts of this clone. J is TRBJ2-5 and V is TRBV7-8, with D possibly being TRBD1 or TRBD2 (5 bases each). Germline V gives CDR1 SGHVS, CDR2 FQNEAQ. Trimming pared 8 bases from V and 5 bases from J, leaving 18 bases between. The CDR3 totals 14 residues. The CDR3 nucleotides are TGTGCCAGCGAAAAATTACTAGGGGCCGAGACCCAGTACTTC. It translates to CASEKLLGAETQYF.

V usage is TRBV27 and J usage is TRBJ2-1; 7 nucleotides agree with TRBD1. Germline lookup yields CDR1 MNHEY and CDR2 SMNVEV (reference sequence). The CDR3 consists of 12 residues. Trimming at V came to 7 bases and at J to 5 bases, leaving 2 bases not matched to a gene. CDR3 amino acids: CASMTGNNEQFF. CDR3 sequence (DNA): TGTGCCAGCATGACAGGGAACAATGAGCAGTTCTTC.

The chain couples TRBV5-1 to TRBJ2-7; 7 bases are shared with TRBD1. From germline, CDR1 is SGHRS and CDR2 YFSETQ. Germline trimming cut 3 bases from V and 5 bases from J; bases unmatched to any gene: 14. This CDR3 is 16 amino acids long. The CDR3 coding sequence is TGCGCCAGCAGCTCCGGACAGGCCCTGATTCTGCACGAGCAGTACTTC. Encoded protein: CASSSGQALILHEQYF.

The chain links TRBV27 to TRBJ2-7, with TRBD2 identical over 13 bases. The ends lost 6 bases at V and 5 bases at J; junction bases unmatched: 4. CDR1 is MNHEY, CDR2 SMNVEV, per germline (reference sequence). This CDR3 contains 14 residues. The CDR3 DNA is TGTGCCAGCAGACTAGCGGGAGGGTTGCACGAGCAGTACTTC. Translating it yields CASRLAGGLHEQYF.

In its sample, this clone ranks as medium-sized. The chain joins TRBV12-5 to TRBJ2-1; the match to TRBD2 covers 10 bases. With 9 bases clipped from V and 10 bases from J, the junction kept 9 bases outside the gene matches. The CDR3 is 13 amino acids. CDR1 is LGHNT and CDR2 is FRNRAP in the germline V gene. CDR3 in DNA: TGTGCTAGCCTAGCGGGAGAAAGTGGCGAGCAGTTCTTC. It specifies CASLAGESGEQFF.

The chain is built from TRBV7-9 and TRBJ2-1; D gene ambiguous. Per the germline V gene, CDR1 is SEHNR and CDR2 is FQNEAQ (reference sequence). Between the trimmed V and J ends, which lost 5 bases and 5 bases, there was a span of 16 bases. This CDR3 comprises 15 residues. The CDR3 reads CASSVDGPGDNEQFF. CDR3 nucleotide sequence: TGTGCCAGCAGCGTAGACGGACCTGGAGACAATGAGCAGTTCTTC.

This chain uses TRBV11-2 with TRBJ2-7, with D possibly TRBD1 on 5 matching bases. The CDR3 totals 14 residues. The V gene lost 10 bases and the J gene lost 0 bases, with 16 bases spanning the gap. The germline CDR1 and CDR2 sequences are SGHAT and FQNNGV. DNA for the CDR3: TGTGCCACCATGGGGCCAAGCAGCTCCTACGAGCAGTACTTC. It translates to CATMGPSSSYEQYF.

This chain joins TRBV25-1 and TRBJ2-1, with no clear D. Trimming cost V 10 bases and J 4 bases, with 17 bases left between them. CDR3 length equals 14 residues. Germline lookup yields CDR1 MGHDK and CDR2 SYGVNS. CDR3 residues: CATSEWGTYNEQFF. Here the CDR3 DNA reads TGTGCCACTTCCGAGTGGGGTACTTACAATGAGCAGTTCTTC.

The V call is TRBV29-1, the J call TRBJ1-1; maybe TRBD1 (5 bases). There are 15 residues in the CDR3. The ends were cut back, 1 base at V and 8 bases at J, with 20 bases in the middle. CDR1 is SQVTM, CDR2 ANQGSEA, per germline. The CDR3, as DNA: TGCAGCGTTGAAGGTCGGGACGCCCGGGGCCTCGAAGCTTTCTTT. It is translated as CSVEGRDARGLEAFF.

The V and J genes are TRBV5-6 and TRBJ2-5; D possibly corresponds to TRBD2 (6 bases). V was pared by 0 bases and J by 1 base, with 13 bases between. Germline V gives CDR1 SGHDT, CDR2 YYEEEE. The CDR3 runs 16 residues. The chain's CDR3 is CASSLGAGPSQETQYF. CDR3 nucleotide sequence: TGTGCCAGCAGCTTGGGCGCGGGACCTTCCCAAGAGACCCAGTACTTC.

V is TRBV7-9 and J is TRBJ2-5; 13 bases match TRBD2. Germline CDR1 reads SEHNR; CDR2 reads FQNEAQ (reference sequence). This CDR3 comprises 14 residues. Trimming cost V 1 base and J 7 bases; bases outside gene matches: 0. As DNA, the CDR3 is TGTGCCAGCAGCTTAGGACTAGCGGGGGGGACCCAGTACTTC. Its translation is CASSLGLAGGTQYF.

The genes are TRBV4-3 and TRBJ2-4, with no clear D. CDR3 size: 17 residues. Looked up from germline, CDR1 is LGHNA and CDR2 is YSLEER. V lost 1 base to trimming and J lost 2 bases, with 15 bases between them. CDR3 sequence (DNA): TGCGCCAGCAGCCAAGCTCTGAGGACGGTTACCAAAAACATTCAGTACTTC. Protein product: CASSQALRTVTKNIQYF.

The chain links TRBV27 to TRBJ2-7; the D is unclear. V gave up 6 bases and J gave up 3 bases, with 3 bases separating them. Germline-derived CDR1 and CDR2 are MNHEY and SMNVEV (reference sequence). The CDR3 length is 10 residues. The CDR3 region has the DNA TGTGCCAGCAGCCTCTACGAGCAGTACTTC. Translating it yields CASSLYEQYF.

This clone appeared a single time. V gene TRBV5-6 combines with J gene TRBJ2-5; unclear D gene. Germline V gene lookup returns CDR1 SGHDT and CDR2 YYEEEE. Trimming stripped 5 bases from V and 0 bases from J, with 11 bases between. This CDR3 spans 14 amino acids. Here the CDR3 DNA reads TGTGCCAGCAGGAGGACGGTGTACCAAGAGACCCAGTACTTC. It encodes CASRRTVYQETQYF. The full variable domain, its missing parts supplied by reference TRBV5-6 and TRBJ2-5, is DAGVTQSPTHLIKTRGQQVTLRCSPKSGHDTVSWYQQALGQGPQFIFQYYEEEERQRGNFPDRFSGHQFPNYSSELNVNALLLGDSALYLCASRRTVYQETQYFGPGTRLLVL.

CDR3 nucleotide sequence: TGTGCCAGCAGTTCCGTGTACCAAGAGACCCAGTACTTC. As protein: CASSSVYQETQYF. This sequence joins TRBV27 and TRBJ2-5; D is unclear. Germline CDR1 is MNHEY and CDR2 is SMNVEV (reference sequence). Trimming shortened V by 4 bases and J by 0 bases, and 6 bases separated the two germline ends. This CDR3 contains 13 residues.

This chain uses TRBV5-1 with TRBJ1-2; no definite D call. CDR3 length: 12 residues. The germline V and J ends were trimmed by 7 bases and 7 bases, with 14 bases remaining between them. Germline CDR1 and CDR2: SGHRS and YFSETQ. As DNA, the CDR3 is TGCGCCAGCGCCAGCACCATCGGTGGCTACACCTTC. The encoded protein is CASASTIGGYTF.

The CDR3 sequence: CASSPIGTEQFF. CDR3 sequence (DNA): TGTGCCAGCAGCCCGATAGGGACAGAGCAGTTCTTC. The rearrangement links TRBV7-3 to TRBJ2-1; possible D gene TRBD1, 6 bases. The germline V and J ends were trimmed by 5 bases and 10 bases, with 12 bases remaining between them. CDR1 is SGHTA and CDR2 is FQGTGA in the germline V gene. The CDR3 spans 12 residues.

This sequence joins TRBV6-5 and TRBJ2-5; no firm D call. Germline CDR1 is MNHEY and CDR2 is SVGAGI. V dropped 0 bases and J dropped 5 bases, with 13 bases sitting between them. The CDR3 spans 15 residues. CDR3 nucleotides: TGTGCCAGCAGTTACTCGAATACACCCCACGAGACCCAGTACTTC. Amino acids: CASSYSNTPHETQYF.

This clone was seen more than once but under ten times. The V gene is TRBV4-1, the J gene TRBJ1-1, with D possibly being TRBD1 (5 bases). V was cut by 0 bases and J by 0 bases, with 14 bases left in between. The CDR3 totals 17 residues. Germline V gene lookup returns CDR1 MGHRA and CDR2 YSYEKL. CDR3 region: CASSQEAGAAMNTEAFF. DNA for the CDR3: TGCGCCAGCAGCCAAGAAGCCGGGGCCGCCATGAACACTGAAGCTTTCTTT.

This chain uses TRBV15 with TRBJ1-1; D gene unclear. CDR3 size: 12 residues. V lost 6 bases and J lost 1, with 6 bases in between. CDR1 is LNHNV and CDR2 is YYDKDF in the germline V gene (reference sequence). The DNA for the CDR3 is TGTGCCACCAGGGCAGGGAACACTGAAGCTTTCTTT. This encodes CATRAGNTEAFF.

The V and J genes are TRBV30 and TRBJ1-1, with 7 nucleotides matching TRBD1. Trimming at V came to 3 bases and at J to 1 base, leaving 5 bases not matched to a gene. Germline CDR1 GTSNPN, CDR2 SVGIG (reference sequence). The CDR3 totals 14 residues. The CDR3 DNA follows: TGTGCCTGGAGAAGGGGGCACCAGAACACTGAAGCTTTCTTT. Protein product: CAWRRGHQNTEAFF.

This chain joins TRBV11-2 and TRBJ2-1; TRBD2 agrees at 8 bases. The J segment lost 9 bases and the V segment lost 1 base, leaving 11 bases of the junction unmatched. The CDR3 runs to 16 residues. Per the germline V gene, CDR1 is SGHAT and CDR2 is FQNNGV. DNA of the CDR3: TGTGCCAGCAGCTTAGTGAGCGGGAGCATACGCGGTGAGCAGTTCTTC. Translation: CASSLVSGSIRGEQFF.